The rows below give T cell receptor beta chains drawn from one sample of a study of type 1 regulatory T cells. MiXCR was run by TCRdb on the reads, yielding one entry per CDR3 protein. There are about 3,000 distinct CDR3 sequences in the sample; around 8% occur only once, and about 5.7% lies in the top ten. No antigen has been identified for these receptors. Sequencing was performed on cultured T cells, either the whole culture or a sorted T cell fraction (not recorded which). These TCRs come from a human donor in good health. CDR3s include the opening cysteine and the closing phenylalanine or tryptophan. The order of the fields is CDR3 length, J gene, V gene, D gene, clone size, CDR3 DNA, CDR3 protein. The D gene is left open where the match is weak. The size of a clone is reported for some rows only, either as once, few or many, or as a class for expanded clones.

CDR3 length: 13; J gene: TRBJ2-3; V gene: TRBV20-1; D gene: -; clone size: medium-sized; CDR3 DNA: TGCAGTGCTACGATTGGAGTTCCAGATACGCAGTATTTT; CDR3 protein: CSATIGVPDTQYF
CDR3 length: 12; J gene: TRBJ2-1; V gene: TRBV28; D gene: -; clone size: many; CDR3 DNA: TGTGCCAGCAGGGTGGGTTACAATGAGCAGTTCTTC; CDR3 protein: CASRVGYNEQFF
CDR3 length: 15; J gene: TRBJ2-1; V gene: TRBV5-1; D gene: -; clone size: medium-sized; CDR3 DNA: TGCGCCAGCAGCTTGCAAACGGGAGTTGACAATGAGCAGTTCTTC; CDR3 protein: CASSLQTGVDNEQFF
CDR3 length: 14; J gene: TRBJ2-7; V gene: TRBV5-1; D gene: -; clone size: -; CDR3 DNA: TGCGCCAGCAGAACCAGGACAGCTTCCTTCGAGCAGTACTTC; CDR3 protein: CASRTRTASFEQYF
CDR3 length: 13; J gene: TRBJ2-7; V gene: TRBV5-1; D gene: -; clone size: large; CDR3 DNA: TGCGCCAGCAGCTACCCTGGGTCCTACGAGCAGTACTTC; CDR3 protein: CASSYPGSYEQYF
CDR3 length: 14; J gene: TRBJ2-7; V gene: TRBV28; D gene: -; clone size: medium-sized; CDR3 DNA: TGTGCCAGCAGTTTTCGGGGGCCGACCTACGAGCAGTACTTC; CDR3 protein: CASSFRGPTYEQYF
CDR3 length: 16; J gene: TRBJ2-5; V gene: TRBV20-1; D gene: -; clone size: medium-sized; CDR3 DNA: TGCAGTGCTAGAGATGCGCCCCCGAGGGTGGGAGAGACCCAGTACTTC; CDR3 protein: CSARDAPPRVGETQYF
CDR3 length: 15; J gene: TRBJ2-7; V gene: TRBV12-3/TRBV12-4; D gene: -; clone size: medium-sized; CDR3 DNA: TGTGCCAGCAGAATAACTGGGGCCCTCTCCTACGAGCAGTACTTC; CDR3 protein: CASRITGALSYEQYF
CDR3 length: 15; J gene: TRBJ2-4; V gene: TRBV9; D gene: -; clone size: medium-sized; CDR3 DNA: TGTGCCAGCAGCCCAGAGGGGGGCTGGGGAAACATTCAGTACTTC; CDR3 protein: CASSPEGGWGNIQYF
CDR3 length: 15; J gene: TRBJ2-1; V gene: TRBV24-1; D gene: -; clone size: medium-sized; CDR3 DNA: TGTGCCACCGGAGGGGTGGGGGATAGGTTGAATGAGCAGTTCTTC; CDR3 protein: CATGGVGDRLNEQFF
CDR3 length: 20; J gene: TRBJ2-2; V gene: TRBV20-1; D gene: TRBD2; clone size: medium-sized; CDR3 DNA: TGCAGTGCTAGAGCGGGGATAGGGACTAGCAGGTTTGGAGACACCGGGGAGCTGTTTTTT; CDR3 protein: CSARAGIGTSRFGDTGELFF
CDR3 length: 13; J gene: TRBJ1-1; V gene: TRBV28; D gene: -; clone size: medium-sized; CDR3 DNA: TGTGCCAGCAGCTCAACCACAGAAAGTGAAGCTTTCTTT; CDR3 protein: CASSSTTESEAFF
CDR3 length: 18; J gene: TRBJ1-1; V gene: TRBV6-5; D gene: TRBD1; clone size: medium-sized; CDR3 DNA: TGTGCCAGCAGTTACTCCTCTCCGGACAGGGGATGGAACACTGAAGCTTTCTTT; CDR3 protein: CASSYSSPDRGWNTEAFF
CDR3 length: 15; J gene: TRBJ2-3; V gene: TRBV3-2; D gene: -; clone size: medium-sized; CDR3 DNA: TGTGCCAGCAGCCAAGGACTAGCGGGGACAGATACGCAGTATTTT; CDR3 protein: CASSQGLAGTDTQYF
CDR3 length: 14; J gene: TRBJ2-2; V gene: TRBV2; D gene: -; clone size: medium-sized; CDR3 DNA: TGTGCCAGCAGCAGGGAGGCGAACACCGGGGAGCTGTTTTTT; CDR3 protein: CASSREANTGELFF
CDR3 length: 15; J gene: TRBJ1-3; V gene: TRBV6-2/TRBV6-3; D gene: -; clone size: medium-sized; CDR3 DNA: TGTGCCAGCAATCAGGGGATAAGCTCTGGAAACACCATATATTTT; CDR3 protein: CASNQGISSGNTIYF
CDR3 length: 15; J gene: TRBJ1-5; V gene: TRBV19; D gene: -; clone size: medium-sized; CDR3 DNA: TGTGCCAGTAGTTTCCGTGGAAGGTGGGATCAGCCCCAGCATTTT; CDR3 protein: CASSFRGRWDQPQHF
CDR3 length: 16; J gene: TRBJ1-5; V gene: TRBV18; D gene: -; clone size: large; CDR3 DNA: TGTGCCAGCTCTGCTGGGCGGGGATCGAGCAATCAGCCCCAGCATTTT; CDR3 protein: CASSAGRGSSNQPQHF
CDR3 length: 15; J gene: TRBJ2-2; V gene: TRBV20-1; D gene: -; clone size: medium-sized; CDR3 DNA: TGCAGTGCTAGAGATACTACAGCCTCGACCGGGGAGCTGTTTTTT; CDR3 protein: CSARDTTASTGELFF
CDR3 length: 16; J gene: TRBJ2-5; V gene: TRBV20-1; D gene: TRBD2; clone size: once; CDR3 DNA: TGCAGTGCTAGAGGGACTAGCGAATCGTACCGAGAGACCCAGTACTTC; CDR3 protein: CSARGTSESYRETQYF
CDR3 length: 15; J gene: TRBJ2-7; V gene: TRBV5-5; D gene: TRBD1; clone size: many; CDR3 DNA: TGTGCCAGCAGCTGGGAACAGGGGACCACCTACGAGCAGTACTTC; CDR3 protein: CASSWEQGTTYEQYF
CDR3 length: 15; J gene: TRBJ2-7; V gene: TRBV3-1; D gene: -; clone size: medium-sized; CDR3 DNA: TGTGCCAGCAGCCAAGCCTTCCAGGGTGTCTACGAGCAGTACTTC; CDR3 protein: CASSQAFQGVYEQYF
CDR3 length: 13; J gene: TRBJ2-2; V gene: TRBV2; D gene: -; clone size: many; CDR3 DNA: TGTGCCAGCAGTGTTCGGACCACCGGGGAGCTGTTTTTT; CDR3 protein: CASSVRTTGELFF
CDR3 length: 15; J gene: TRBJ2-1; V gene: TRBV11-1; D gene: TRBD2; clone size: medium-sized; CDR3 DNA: TGTGCCAGCAGCTCGATAGCGGGAGGGTACAATGAGCAGTTCTTC; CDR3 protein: CASSSIAGGYNEQFF
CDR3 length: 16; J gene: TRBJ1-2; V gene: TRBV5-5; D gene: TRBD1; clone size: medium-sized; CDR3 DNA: TGTGCCAGCAGGACAGCGACTACAGGGGCTGGCTATGGCTACACCTTC; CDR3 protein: CASRTATTGAGYGYTF
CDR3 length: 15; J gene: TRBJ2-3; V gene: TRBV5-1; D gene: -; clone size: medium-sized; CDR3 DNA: TGCGCCAGCAGCTCCTTGACAGGAACAACAGATACGCAGTATTTT; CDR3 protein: CASSSLTGTTDTQYF
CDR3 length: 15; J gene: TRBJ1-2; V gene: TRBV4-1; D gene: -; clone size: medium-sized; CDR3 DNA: TGCGCCAGCAGCCAATCCCCCGGGGTTGGATATGGCTACACCTTC; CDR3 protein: CASSQSPGVGYGYTF
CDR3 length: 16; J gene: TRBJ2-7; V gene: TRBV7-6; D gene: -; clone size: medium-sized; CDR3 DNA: TGTGCCAGCAGCTTAGCTTCAGCCTCGAGCTCCTACGAGCAGTACTTC; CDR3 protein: CASSLASASSSYEQYF
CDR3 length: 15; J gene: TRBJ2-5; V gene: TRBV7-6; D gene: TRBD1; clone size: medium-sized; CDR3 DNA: TGTGCCAGCAGCCAAGCGACAGGGGTCAGGGAGACCCAGTACTTC; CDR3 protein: CASSQATGVRETQYF
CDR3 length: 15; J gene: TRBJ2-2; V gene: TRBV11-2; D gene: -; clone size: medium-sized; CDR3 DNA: TGTGCCAGCAGCCAGACAAGGACGGAATCCGGGGAGCTGTTTTTT; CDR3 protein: CASSQTRTESGELFF
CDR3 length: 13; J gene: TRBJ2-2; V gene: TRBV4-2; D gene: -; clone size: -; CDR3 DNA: TGTGCCAGCACAGGCCCGAACACCAGGGGGCTGTTTTTT; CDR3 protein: CASTGPNTRGLFF
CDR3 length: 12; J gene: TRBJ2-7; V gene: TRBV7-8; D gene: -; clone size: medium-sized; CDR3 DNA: TGTGCCAGCAGCCAACAAGACTACGAGCAGTACTTC; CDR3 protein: CASSQQDYEQYF
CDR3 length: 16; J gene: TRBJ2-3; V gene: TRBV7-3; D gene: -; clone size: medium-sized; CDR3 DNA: TGTGCCAGCAGCTTAGGGACCTTGAGAAGCACAGATACGCAGTATTTT; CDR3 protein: CASSLGTLRSTDTQYF
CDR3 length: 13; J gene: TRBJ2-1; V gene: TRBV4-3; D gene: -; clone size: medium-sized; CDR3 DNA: TGCGCCAGCAGCCGTCCCCCGAACAATGAGCAGTTCTTC; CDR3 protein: CASSRPPNNEQFF
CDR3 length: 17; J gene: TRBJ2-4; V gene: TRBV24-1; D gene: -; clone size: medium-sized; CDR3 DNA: TGTGCCACCAGTGACGGCGGAGGGCCTGCCGGGTGGGACATTCAGTACTTC; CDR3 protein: CATSDGGGPAGWDIQYF
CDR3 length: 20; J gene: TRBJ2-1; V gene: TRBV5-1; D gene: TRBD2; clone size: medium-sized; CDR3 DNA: TGCGCCAGCAGCTTGGAAGGACTAGCGGGAGCACCTATACTATACAATGAGCAGTTCTTC; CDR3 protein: CASSLEGLAGAPILYNEQFF
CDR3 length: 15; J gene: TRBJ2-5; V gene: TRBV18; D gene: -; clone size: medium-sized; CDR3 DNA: TGTGCCAGCTCACCATTAGCACAGAACCAAGAGACCCAGTACTTC; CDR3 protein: CASSPLAQNQETQYF
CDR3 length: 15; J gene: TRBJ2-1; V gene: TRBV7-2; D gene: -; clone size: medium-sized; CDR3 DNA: TGTGCCAGCAGCTCCCGCGGGCTAGCCGCAAATGAGCAGTTCTTC; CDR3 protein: CASSSRGLAANEQFF
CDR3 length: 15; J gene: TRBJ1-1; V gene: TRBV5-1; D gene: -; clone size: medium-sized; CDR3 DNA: TGCGCCAGCAGCCCGGGGGGAATGCTGAACACTGAAGCTTTCTTT; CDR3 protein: CASSPGGMLNTEAFF
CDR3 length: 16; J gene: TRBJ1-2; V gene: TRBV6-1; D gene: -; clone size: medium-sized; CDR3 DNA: TGTGCCAGCATCTCTCGCGCCGAGACCCCGAAGCGGGGCTACACCTTC; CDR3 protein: CASISRAETPKRGYTF
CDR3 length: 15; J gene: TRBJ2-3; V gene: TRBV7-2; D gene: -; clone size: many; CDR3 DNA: TGTGCCAGCAGCTCTCCGGGACTGCCAAAAGATACGCAGTATTTT; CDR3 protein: CASSSPGLPKDTQYF
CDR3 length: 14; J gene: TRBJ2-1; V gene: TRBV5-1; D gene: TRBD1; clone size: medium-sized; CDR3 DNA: TGCGCCAGCAGCTTGGGGACAGGGTATTCGCAGCAGTTCTTC; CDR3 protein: CASSLGTGYSQQFF
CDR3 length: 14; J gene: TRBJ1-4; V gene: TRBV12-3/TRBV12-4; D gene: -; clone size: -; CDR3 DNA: TGTGTCAGCAGAACCGGAACCGCGAATGAAAAACTGTTTTTT; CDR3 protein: CVSRTGTANEKLFF
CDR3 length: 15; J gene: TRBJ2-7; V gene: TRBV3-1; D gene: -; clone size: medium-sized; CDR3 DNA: TGTGCCAGCAGCCAATGGGGGGGCGGGGGTCACGAGCAGTACTTC; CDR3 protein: CASSQWGGGGHEQYF
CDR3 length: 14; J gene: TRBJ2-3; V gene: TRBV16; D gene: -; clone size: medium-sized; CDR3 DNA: TGTGCCAGCACCATCGCGGGGCGCACAGATACGCAGTATTTT; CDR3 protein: CASTIAGRTDTQYF
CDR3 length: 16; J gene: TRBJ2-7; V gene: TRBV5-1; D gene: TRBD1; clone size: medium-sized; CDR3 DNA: TGCGCCAGCAGCTTGGATCCTGACAGGGGCCATTACGAGCAGTACTTC; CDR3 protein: CASSLDPDRGHYEQYF